This T cell receptor beta chain was found in a study of metastatic and nonmetastatic thyroid tumors (dated by TCRdb to between 2020 and 2021). Describing the broader study: The researchers compared repertoires between peripheral blood samples and tumor or nodule tissue samples from patients with malignant or benign thyroid disease.

Including cysteine and phenylalanine, the CDR3 has 14 amino acids. Only the CDR3 DNA is retained, 42 bases long and in frame from the first base. CDR1 and CDR2, per the germline V gene, are SGHAT and FQNNGV. V loses 1 base, J loses 1 base, and the germline ends lie 6 bases apart. This clone was observed many times. The target of this receptor is not known. Per-base qualities were not stored, and no clone one base away is much larger. Before undergoing thyroid surgery, none of the patients had been given any kind of treatment. Using T-cell receptor beta sequencing, the researchers looked back retrospectively at clinical samples from patients, gathered between about 2011 and 2019. Library creation used PCR. The listed sequencing device is Illumina HiSeq 4000. High-throughput sequencing was used to profile the TCR beta-chain CDR3 region of every patient. The study's own analysis went as follows. Drawing on CDR3 differences between clinicopathological groups, the researchers built a classifier meant to tell apart patients with distant-metastatic papillary thyroid cancer. To measure repertoire diversity the researchers used the Shannon index, while the Morisita-Horn index served to gauge how similar the tumor and blood repertoires were. The public reads were quality trimmed at Q25 with fastp and then assembled into clones with MiXCR by TCRdb, keeping productive beta chains. The V and J calls reflect TCRdb's pipeline rather than the authors' work. The sample contains 20,000 to 25,000 clones, approximately 30% of them found a single time. Clones ranked in the top ten supply approximately 5.5% of the sample.

Study-level results and caveats: In both blood and tumor samples, malignant tumors were reported to have significantly higher TCR beta diversity than benign nodules.

The chain employs TRBV11-2 and TRBJ2-3, with the D gene call left open. This TCR was sampled from a female donor with papillary thyroid cancer or a benign thyroid nodule (not recorded which). Some clones in this sample may be carry-over from other donors' samples. The sample was tumor tissue. The nucleotide sequence is given as TGTGCCAGCAGCTTAGGGCACGGCACAGATACGCAGTATTTT. It codes for CASSLGHGTDTQYF.